This TCR beta chain was sequenced during a study of T cells in narcolepsy (dated by TCRdb to the late 2010s). At the level of the whole study: Patients with narcolepsy type 1 or type 2 (NT1, NT2) were enrolled in the study together with healthy control donors. Autoreactive T cells targeting hypocretin neuron self-antigens (hypocretin, TRIB2) were sought in narcolepsy patients, and TCR Vbeta sequencing was used to track clonotypes in blood and CSF. Points the paper makes about the study in general: Some blood memory CD4+ repertoires from patients and controls contained no sequences matching autoreactive T cell clones. Plots that compared CSF and blood CD4+ T cell clonotypes from the same patient highlighted HCRT-specific and TRIB2-specific autoreactive clonotypes. According to the report, autoreactive clonotypes were detected serially in the blood of the same patients and of different patients, but not in healthy controls. Numbers of sequenced blood memory CD4+ clonotypes were comparable, with averages of approximately 40,000 in patients and more than 30,000 in controls.

For CDR1 and CDR2, the germline V gene lists MNHNS and SASEGT. Measured from the cysteine to the phenylalanine, the CDR3 is 20 residues long. This entry keeps only the CDR3 DNA: 60 bases, framed from base 1. V is trimmed back by 6 bases and J by 0 bases, and the junction contains 21 bases that no gene match accounts for. Notes on this clone: Its antigen is unknown. No qualities accompany the bases; no much larger clone lies one base away.

Libraries were built with the immunoSEQ multiplex PCR assay. TCRdb carries this immuneACCESS record with in-frame sequences only. Its versions omit some clonotypes, under half of them owing to an unresolved V gene in the studies checked, with the rest unexplained. This sample gives around 30,000 clones in total; roughly four fifths of them show up just once. The ten largest clones take up about 2.8% of the sample. Memory CD4+ T cells were sorted ex vivo from peripheral blood of narcolepsy patients and healthy controls for TCR Vbeta sequencing. Sequencing was performed on CD45RA- memory CD4+ T cells from PBMCs. Taken with the paper, the label for cell subset or site translates to: memory T cells sorted ex vivo from peripheral blood. The TCR sequence derives from a human donor with narcolepsy. The chain couples TRBV6-1 to TRBJ2-7, with 9 middle bases fitting TRBD2. The CDR3 in this case is CASSERGWGQAGGFSYEQYF. The DNA is as follows: TGTGCCAGCAGCGAAAGGGGTTGGGGTCAAGCGGGGGGATTCTCCTACGAGCAGTACTTC.